Listed here are 29 T cell receptor beta chains from one sample, sequenced in a study of T-cell memory formation after mild COVID-19. A single record per CDR3 protein comes from TCRdb applying MiXCR to the 5' RACE reads. Here the sample spans 65,000 to 90,000 distinct CDR3 sequences, around 13% being singletons. Sequencing used PBMCs or a T cell subset sorted from them (not recorded which). Receptors originate from a young man who had mild COVID-19 (a few samples of this study predate the infection). Cell type and time point are not known.

This clonotype was counted only a few times. This chain's CDR3 is CASSLARGRTDTQYF. In DNA, the CDR3 is TGTGCCAGCAGCTTAGCGCGGGGGAGAACAGATACGCAGTATTTT. V usage is TRBV7-2 and J usage is TRBJ2-3, with TRBD2 matching 7 bases. Germline CDR1 SGHTA, CDR2 FQGNSA. The CDR3 runs to 15 residues. The junction had 3 bases not matched to a gene; V was cut back by 0 bases and J by 3 bases. Looking up the rest from reference TRBV7-2 and TRBJ2-3 gives the full variable domain: GAGVSQSPSNKVTEKGKDVELRCDPISGHTALYWYRQSLGQGLEFLIYFQGNSAPDKSGLPSDRFSAERTGGSVSTLTIQRTQQEDSAVYLCASSLARGRTDTQYFGPGTRLTVL.

This clonotype was found a few times. This chain uses TRBV9 with TRBJ2-2; 7 positions agree with TRBD2. Germline V gene lookup returns CDR1 SGDLS and CDR2 YYNGEE. Germline trimming cut 3 bases from V and 3 bases from J; bases unmatched to any gene: 8. The CDR3 contains 16 residues. For the CDR3, the DNA is TGTGCCAGCAGCGAGAGACGGGGGGACTACACCGGGGAGCTGTTTTTT. Protein sequence: CASSERRGDYTGELFF.

This clonotype was detected ten times or more. This chain joins TRBV5-1 and TRBJ1-4; D unresolved. Germline lookup yields CDR1 SGHRS and CDR2 YFSETQ. V lost 0 bases and J 0 bases, leaving 6 bases between the germline ends. This CDR3 is 15 amino acids long. Here the CDR3 reads CASSLVGTTNEKLFF. CDR3 in DNA: TGCGCCAGCAGCTTGGTCGGGACAACTAATGAAAAACTGTTTTTT.

There are a few counts of this clonotype. This sequence joins TRBV7-6 and TRBJ1-1; TRBD1 might be the D (6 bases). The CDR3 contains 15 residues. V gave up 7 bases and J gave up 1 base, with 16 bases separating them. The germline CDR1 and CDR2 sequences are SGHVS and FNYEAQ. The CDR3 is CASTAPKTGNTEAFF. The CDR3 DNA follows: TGTGCCAGCACCGCCCCGAAGACAGGGAACACTGAAGCTTTCTTT.

The V call is TRBV11-1, the J call TRBJ2-7; D uncertain. CDR1 SGHAT and CDR2 FQDESV come from the germline V gene (reference sequence). The V end was cut by 5 bases, the J end by 3 bases, with 14 bases between. The CDR3 consists of 14 residues. The CDR3 reads CASSPPVTDYEQYF. The CDR3 nucleotides are TGTGCCAGCAGCCCCCCCGTCACGGACTACGAGCAGTACTTC.

This chain connects TRBV4-3 to TRBJ2-1; D is unclear. The CDR3 loop spans 16 amino acids. Trimming removed 4 bases at V and 4 bases at J, with 17 bases between. Germline loops: CDR1 LGHNA, CDR2 YSLEER. The CDR3 region has the DNA TGCGCCAGCAGCCCAGACCGGGTCTCACTTTACAATGAGCAGTTCTTC. Its translation: CASSPDRVSLYNEQFF.

A few counts support this clonotype. This chain joins TRBV20-1 and TRBJ2-7; 7 bases match TRBD2. This CDR3 spans 14 amino acids. Germline values: CDR1 DFQATT, CDR2 SNEGSKA (reference sequence). Trimming removed 1 base from V and 5 bases from J; junction bases left unmatched: 8. CDR3 region: CSARGRTRADEQYF. CDR3 sequence (DNA): TGCAGTGCTAGAGGCCGGACTAGGGCCGACGAGCAGTACTTC.

The rearrangement joins TRBV4-1 to TRBJ2-3, with 8 positions matching TRBD2. Losses at the gene ends were 1 base for V and 2 bases for J; bases not matched to a gene: 2. Germline V gene lookup returns CDR1 MGHRA and CDR2 YSYEKL. The CDR3 sequence is 15 residues long. The DNA for the CDR3 is TGCGCCAGCAGCCAAGTGCGGGGGGCCACAGATACGCAGTATTTT. Its protein is CASSQVRGATDTQYF.

The CDR3 coding sequence is TGCAGTGCTAGAGAAGTCGGTAGTAGATCTTACGAGCAGTACTTC. Encoded protein: CSAREVGSRSYEQYF. The J gene is TRBJ2-7, the V gene TRBV20-1; D is uncertain. The CDR3 is made up of 15 amino acids. V was shortened by 0 bases and J by 4 bases, with 16 bases between the two germline ends. The V gene's germline CDR1 is DFQATT and CDR2 SNEGSKA (reference sequence).

This chain joins TRBV6-4 and TRBJ2-6, with a weak D call TRBD1 (5 bases). The CDR3 runs 15 residues. Germline V gene data show CDR1 as MRHNA and CDR2 as SNTAGT. V gave up 3 bases and J gave up 0 bases, with 6 bases separating them. The CDR3 DNA follows: TGTGCCAGCAGTGAAAGGGGCTCTGGGGCCAACGTCCTGACTTTC. Translated, it gives CASSERGSGANVLTF.

The chain has TRBV7-9 and TRBJ2-5; D tentatively fits TRBD1 or TRBD2 (5 bases each). The CDR3 totals 15 residues. Per the germline V gene, CDR1 is SEHNR and CDR2 is FQNEAQ (reference sequence). Between the trimmed V and J ends, which lost 5 bases and 0 bases, there was a span of 13 bases. For the CDR3, the DNA is TGTGCCAGCAGCCCCCCCCGGGACCACCAAGAGACCCAGTACTTC. Its protein product is CASSPPRDHQETQYF. Supplemented by reference TRBV7-9 and TRBJ2-5, the full variable domain reads DTGVSQNPRHKITKRGQNVTFRCDPISEHNRLYWYRQTLGQGPEFLTYFQNEAQLEKSRLLSDRFSAERPKGSFSTLEIQRTEQGDSAMYLCASSPPRDHQETQYFGPGTRLLVL.

The sample holds a few counts of this clonotype. The rearrangement joins TRBV7-2 to TRBJ2-3; D is possibly TRBD1 or TRBD2 (5 bases each). V lost 2 bases and J lost 6, with 15 bases in between. This CDR3 has 15 amino acids. CDR1 and CDR2 from the germline V gene are SGHTA and FQGNSA. The DNA for the CDR3 is TGTGCCAGCAGCTTAACAGAGGGGTTAGGGGATACGCAGTATTTT. This encodes CASSLTEGLGDTQYF.

At least ten counts were recorded for this clonotype. One end of the junction does not line up with germline, which may come from a read error. This chain connects TRBV5-1 to TRBJ1-1, with D uncertain. Germline assignment: CDR1 SGHRS and CDR2 YFSETQ. The CDR3 runs to 13 residues. In DNA, the CDR3 is TGTGCCAGCAGCCTCTGGGGGAACACTGAAGCTTTCTTT. This codes for CASSLWGNTEAFF.

This clonotype was seen only a few times. The CDR3 loop reads CASSHVQENTEAFF. DNA for the CDR3: TGTGCCAGCAGCCATGTACAGGAGAACACTGAAGCTTTCTTT. This chain connects TRBV4-2 to TRBJ1-1; perhaps TRBD1 as D (5 bases). The CDR3 runs 14 residues. Germline V gives CDR1 LGHNA, CDR2 YNFKEQ. V dropped 3 bases and J dropped 1 base, with 9 bases sitting between them.

The chain joins TRBV19 to TRBJ1-1, with a tentative D call TRBD1 (5 bases). Germline values: CDR1 LNHDA, CDR2 SQIVND (reference sequence). V was cut by 10 bases and J by 6 bases, with 15 bases left in between. The CDR3 has 12 residues. The CDR3 DNA follows: TGTGCCACACAGGTCGCGGGCTCTGAAGCTTTCTTT. Its protein product is CATQVAGSEAFF.

This clonotype was seen repeatedly, ten times or more. This chain links TRBV6-2 or TRBV6-3 with TRBJ2-2; the D is unclear. The CDR3 totals 13 residues. Germline values: CDR1 MNHEY, CDR2 SVGEGT. Trimming removed 5 bases at V and 4 bases at J, with 8 bases between. The DNA of the CDR3 is TGTGCCAGCAGTGCCCGCCCCACCGGGGAGCTGTTTTTT. Translation gives CASSARPTGELFF.

In its sample, this clonotype was seen a few times. The chain combines TRBV25-1 with TRBJ1-1; no firm D call. The length of the CDR3 is 15 residues. Germline CDR1 MGHDK, CDR2 SYGVNS. Deletions cut 2 bases from V and 0 bases from J, with 10 bases between. The CDR3 loop reads CASSESRKLNTEAFF. The CDR3 nucleotides read TGTGCCAGCAGTGAAAGTAGAAAACTGAACACTGAAGCTTTCTTT.

V gene TRBV7-3 combines with J gene TRBJ1-2; D unclear. The CDR3 is made up of 16 amino acids. V lost 2 bases and J 8 bases, leaving 21 bases between the germline ends. The V gene's germline CDR1 is SGHTA and CDR2 FQGTGA. This CDR3 reads CASSLVVATDTSGYTF. The CDR3 DNA sequence: TGTGCCAGCAGCTTAGTGGTTGCCACCGACACTTCGGGCTACACCTTC.

This chain joins TRBV29-1 and TRBJ2-7; D might be TRBD1 or TRBD2, each matching 5 bases. Germline V gives CDR1 SQVTM, CDR2 ANQGSEA. The CDR3 runs to 12 residues. CDR3 coding DNA: TGCACCGTCAGAGGGGATCCCTACGAGCAGTACGTC. Residues: CTVRGDPYEQYV.

For the CDR3, the DNA is TGTGCCAGCAGCTTGCCACAGGGGGTGACTAATGAAAAACTGTTTTTT. Protein product: CASSLPQGVTNEKLFF. The genes are TRBV7-9 and TRBJ1-4, with 8 bases that match TRBD1. The length of the CDR3 is 16 residues. The germline CDR1 and CDR2 sequences are SEHNR and FQNEAQ (reference sequence). Losses at the gene ends were 3 bases for V and 2 bases for J; bases not matched to a gene: 5. Filled out from reference TRBV7-9 and TRBJ1-4, the complete variable domain reads DTGVSQNPRHKITKRGQNVTFRCDPISEHNRLYWYRQTLGQGPEFLTYFQNEAQLEKSRLLSDRFSAERPKGSFSTLEIQRTEQGDSAMYLCASSLPQGVTNEKLFFGSGTQLSVL.

The V and J genes are TRBV7-9 and TRBJ2-7; 10 positions agree with TRBD2. V lost 5 bases, J lost 7 bases, and 8 bases stayed unmatched. Germline V gene sequence: CDR1 SEHNR, CDR2 FQNEAQ (reference sequence). This CDR3 spans 14 amino acids. The CDR3 bases are TGTGCCAGCAGCCCTAGCGGGGGTCGTTGGGAGCAGTACTTC. This codes for CASSPSGGRWEQYF.

In this sample, this clonotype turned up a few times. This rearrangement joins TRBV4-3 to TRBJ1-1; D unclear. Trimming stripped 1 base from V and 8 bases from J, with 5 bases between. Per germline, CDR1 LGHNA and CDR2 YSLEER. This CDR3 spans 11 amino acids. The CDR3 nucleotides read TGCGCCAGCAGCCAAGGGAGGGAAGCTTTCTTT. Its translation is CASSQGREAFF.

This clonotype was detected a few times. V gene TRBV12-3 or TRBV12-4 combines with J gene TRBJ2-1; D may match TRBD1 or TRBD2 (5 bases each). The ends were cut back, 3 bases at V and 8 bases at J, with 20 bases in the middle. The CDR3 has 16 residues. CDR3 DNA: TGTGCCAGCAGTTTTGTGGGGGTAGGATCGTTCTATGAGCAGTTCTTC. Its protein is CASSFVGVGSFYEQFF.

This chain joins TRBV15 and TRBJ1-2; D is possibly TRBD1 (6 bases). Trimming removed 0 bases from V and 4 bases from J, with 12 bases in between. This CDR3 is built from 15 residues. Germline V gene sequence: CDR1 LNHNV, CDR2 YYDKDF (reference sequence). The CDR3: CATSRESGAIYGYTF. The CDR3 DNA is TGTGCCACCAGCAGAGAGTCAGGGGCAATCTATGGCTACACCTTC.

The chain combines TRBV7-6 with TRBJ2-1, with 8 bases that match TRBD2. This CDR3 is built from 15 residues. V dropped 4 bases and J dropped 7; count of bases not matched to a gene: 9. CDR1 is SGHVS, CDR2 FNYEAQ, per germline. The CDR3 region is CASSYSGDLSNEQFF. The CDR3 region has the DNA TGTGCCAGCAGCTATAGCGGGGATCTCTCGAATGAGCAGTTCTTC. The whole variable domain, remainder taken from reference TRBV7-6 and TRBJ2-1, is GAGVSQSPRYKVTKRGQDVALRCDPISGHVSLYWYRQALGQGPEFLTYFNYEAQQDKSGLPNDRFSAERPEGSISTLTIQRTEQRDSAMYRCASSYSGDLSNEQFFGPGTRLTVL.

Many counts were recorded for this clonotype. This sequence joins TRBV4-3 and TRBJ2-7; TRBD2 might be the D (5 bases). The CDR3 is made up of 15 amino acids. The V gene lost 0 bases and the J gene lost 2 bases, with 11 bases spanning the gap. Germline CDR1 is LGHNA and CDR2 is YSLEER. The CDR3 region has the DNA TGCGCCAGCAGCCAAGACGCGGACGGGGCCTACGAGCAGTACTTC. It codes for CASSQDADGAYEQYF.

This clonotype was seen a few times. V gene TRBV5-1 combines with J gene TRBJ2-7; D is tentatively TRBD1 or TRBD2 (5 bases each). The CDR3 length is 13 residues. The V end lost 3 bases, the J end lost 5 bases, and 12 bases lay between the germline ends. CDR1 SGHRS and CDR2 YFSETQ come from the germline V gene. CDR3 nucleotide sequence: TGCGCCAGCAGCTCCTCGGGACCCCACGAGCAGTACTTC. Translated, it gives CASSSSGPHEQYF.

The V and J genes are TRBV29-1 and TRBJ2-7, with 7 bases fitting TRBD2. This CDR3 is 14 amino acids long. V was clipped by 2 bases and J by 4 bases; unmatched bases: 8. Germline CDR1 SQVTM, CDR2 ANQGSEA. The CDR3 DNA follows: TGCAGCGTTGAAATTTCGGGAGGAAGGTACGAGCAGTACTTC. Translated, it gives CSVEISGGRYEQYF.

This clonotype has only a few counts. The chain links TRBV29-1 to TRBJ2-1; weak D call: TRBD1 (6 bases). The germline V gene encodes CDR1 SQVTM and CDR2 ANQGSEA. The CDR3 runs to 14 residues. V was pared by 3 bases and J by 9 bases, with 18 bases between. This chain's CDR3 is CSVESGSGAIEQFF. CDR3 DNA sequence: TGCAGCGTTGAGTCTGGATCAGGGGCGATTGAGCAGTTCTTC.